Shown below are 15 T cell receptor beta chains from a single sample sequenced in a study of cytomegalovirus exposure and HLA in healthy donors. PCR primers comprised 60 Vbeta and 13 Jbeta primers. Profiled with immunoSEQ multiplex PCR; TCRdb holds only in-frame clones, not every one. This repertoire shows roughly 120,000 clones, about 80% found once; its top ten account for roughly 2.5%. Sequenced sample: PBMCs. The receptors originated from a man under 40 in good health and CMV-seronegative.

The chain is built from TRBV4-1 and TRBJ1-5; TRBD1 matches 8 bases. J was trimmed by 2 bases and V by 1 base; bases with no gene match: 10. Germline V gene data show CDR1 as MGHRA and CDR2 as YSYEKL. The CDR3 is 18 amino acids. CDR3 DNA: TGCGCCAGCAGCCAAGGGACAGGGATTAATAGTGGCAATCAGCCCCAGCATTTT. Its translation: CASSQGTGINSGNQPQHF.

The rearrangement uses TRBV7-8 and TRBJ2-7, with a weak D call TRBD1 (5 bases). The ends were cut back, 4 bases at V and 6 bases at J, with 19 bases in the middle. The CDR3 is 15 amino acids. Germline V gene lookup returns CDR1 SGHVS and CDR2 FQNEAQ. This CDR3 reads CASSSKQVVSREQYF. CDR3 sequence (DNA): TGTGCCAGCAGCTCCAAACAGGTGGTCTCGCGCGAGCAGTACTTC. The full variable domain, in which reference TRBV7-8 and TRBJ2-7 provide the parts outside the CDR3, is GAGVSQSPRYKVAKRGQDVALRCDPISGHVSLFWYQQALGQGPEFLTYFQNEAQLDKSGLPSDRFFAERPEGSVSTLKIQRTQQEDSAVYLCASSSKQVVSREQYFGPGTRLTVT.

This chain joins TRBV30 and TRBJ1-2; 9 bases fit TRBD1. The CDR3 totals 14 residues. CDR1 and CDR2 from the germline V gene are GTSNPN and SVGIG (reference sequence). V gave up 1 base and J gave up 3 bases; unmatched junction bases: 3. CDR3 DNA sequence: TGTGCCTGGAGTGGACAGGGGGAACACTATGGCTACACCTTC. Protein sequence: CAWSGQGEHYGYTF.

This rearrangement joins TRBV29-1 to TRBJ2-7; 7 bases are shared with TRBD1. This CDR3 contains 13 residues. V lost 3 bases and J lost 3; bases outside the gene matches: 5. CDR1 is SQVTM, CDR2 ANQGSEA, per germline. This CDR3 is CSVDGDSGYEQYF. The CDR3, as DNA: TGCAGCGTTGACGGGGACAGCGGCTACGAGCAGTACTTC.

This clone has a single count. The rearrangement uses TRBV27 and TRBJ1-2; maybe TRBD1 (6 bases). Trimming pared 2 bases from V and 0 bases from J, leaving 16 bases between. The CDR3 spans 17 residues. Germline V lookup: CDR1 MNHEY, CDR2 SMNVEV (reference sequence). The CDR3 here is CASSLRYSAGANYGYTF. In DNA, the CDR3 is TGTGCCAGCAGTTTACGGTATTCGGCAGGGGCTAACTATGGCTACACCTTC.

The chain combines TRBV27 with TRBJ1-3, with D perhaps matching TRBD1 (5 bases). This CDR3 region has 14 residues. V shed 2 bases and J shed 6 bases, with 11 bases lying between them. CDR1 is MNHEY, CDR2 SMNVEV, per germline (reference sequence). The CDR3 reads CASSLRGTTNTIYF. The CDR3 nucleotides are TGTGCCAGCAGTTTACGTGGGACTACAAACACCATATATTTT.

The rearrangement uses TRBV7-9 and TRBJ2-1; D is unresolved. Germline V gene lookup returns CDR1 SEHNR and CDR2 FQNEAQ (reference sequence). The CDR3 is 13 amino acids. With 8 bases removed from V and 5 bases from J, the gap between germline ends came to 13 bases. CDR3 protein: CASRDGPNNEQFF. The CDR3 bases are TGTGCCAGCCGCGATGGGCCTAACAATGAGCAGTTCTTC.

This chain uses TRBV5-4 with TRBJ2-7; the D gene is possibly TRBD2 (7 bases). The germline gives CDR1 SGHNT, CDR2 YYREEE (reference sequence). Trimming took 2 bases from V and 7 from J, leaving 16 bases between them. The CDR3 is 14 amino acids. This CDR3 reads CASSFGRGSGEQYF. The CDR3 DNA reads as TGTGCCAGCAGCTTTGGGAGGGGGTCTGGGGAGCAGTACTTC.

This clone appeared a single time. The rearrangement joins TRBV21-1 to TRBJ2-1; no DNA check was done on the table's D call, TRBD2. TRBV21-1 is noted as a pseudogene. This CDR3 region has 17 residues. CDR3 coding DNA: TGTGCCAGCAGCCCGAGGGTCGTTAGCGTAGAATACAATGAGCAGTTCTTC. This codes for CASSPRVVSVEYNEQFF.

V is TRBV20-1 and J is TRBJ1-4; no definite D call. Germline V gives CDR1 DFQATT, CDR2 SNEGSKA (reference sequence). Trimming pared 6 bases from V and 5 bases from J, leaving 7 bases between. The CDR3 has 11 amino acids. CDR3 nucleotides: TGCAGTGCCAAAACAAATGAAAAACTGTTTTTT. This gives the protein CSAKTNEKLFF.

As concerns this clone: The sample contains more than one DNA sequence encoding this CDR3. The CDR3 DNA follows: TGTGCCAGCAGTTTAAGACAGGGCAATCAGCCCCAGCATTTT. Its protein is CASSLRQGNQPQHF. V usage is TRBV27 and J usage is TRBJ1-5; a possible D gene is TRBD1 (6 bases). CDR1 MNHEY and CDR2 SMNVEV come from the germline V gene (reference sequence). The V and J ends lost 2 bases and 2 bases respectively, with 7 bases between them. The CDR3 consists of 14 residues.

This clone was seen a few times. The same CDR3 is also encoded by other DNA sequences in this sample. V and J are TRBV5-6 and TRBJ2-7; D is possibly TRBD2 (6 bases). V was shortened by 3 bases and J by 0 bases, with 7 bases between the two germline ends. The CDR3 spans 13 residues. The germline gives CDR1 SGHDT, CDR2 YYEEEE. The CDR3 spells CASSSTSSYEQYF. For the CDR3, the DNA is TGTGCCAGCAGCTCGACTAGCTCCTACGAGCAGTACTTC.

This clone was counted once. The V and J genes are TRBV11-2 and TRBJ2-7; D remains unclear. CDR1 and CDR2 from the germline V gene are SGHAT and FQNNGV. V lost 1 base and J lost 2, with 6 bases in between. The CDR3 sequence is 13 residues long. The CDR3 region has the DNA TGTGCCAGCAGCTTAGGCCTAGCCTACGAGCAGTACTTC. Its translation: CASSLGLAYEQYF.

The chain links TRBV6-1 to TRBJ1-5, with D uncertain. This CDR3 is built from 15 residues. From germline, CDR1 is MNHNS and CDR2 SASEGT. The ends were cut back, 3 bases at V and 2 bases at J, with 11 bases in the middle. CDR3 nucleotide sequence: TGTGCCAGCAGTGATGGAGAGGTGGGCAATCAGCCCCAGCATTTT. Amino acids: CASSDGEVGNQPQHF.

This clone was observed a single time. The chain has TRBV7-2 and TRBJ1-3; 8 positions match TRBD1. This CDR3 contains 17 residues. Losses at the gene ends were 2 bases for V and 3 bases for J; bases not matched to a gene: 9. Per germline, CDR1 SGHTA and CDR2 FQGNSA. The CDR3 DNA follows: TGTGCCAGCAGCTTAACGGATACAGGGGGAGGTGGAAACACCATATATTTT. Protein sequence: CASSLTDTGGGGNTIYF.